Each of the 7 T cell receptor beta chains below was sequenced from the same sample in a study of graft-versus-host responses after intestinal transplantation. No antigen has been assigned to these receptors. Using immunoSEQ multiplex PCR, the repertoire was profiled, and TCRdb retains in-frame clones only, with some absent. This table has over 120,000 clones, approximately 91% appearing once. The sequencing here drew on unstimulated CD4+ T cells sorted from spleen or lymph node cells, taken before intestinal transplant. These receptors all come from a human donor who received an intestinal transplant.

CDR3 sequence reads: CASSDLGMGTGYRYGYTF. The CDR3 DNA is TGTGCCAGCAGTGACCTCGGTATGGGGACAGGGTATCGGTATGGCTACACCTTC. The genes are TRBV28 and TRBJ1-2, with 9 bases that match TRBD1. Germline V CDR1 and CDR2: MDHEN, SYDVKM. The trim removed 5 bases at V and 5 bases at J, leaving 18 bases unmatched. The CDR3 length is 18 residues.

The V gene is TRBV5-1, the J gene TRBJ1-1; TRBD1 matches at 7 bases. This CDR3 comprises 14 residues. The ends lost 7 bases at V and 4 bases at J; junction bases unmatched: 10. From germline, CDR1 is SGHRS and CDR2 YFSETQ. The CDR3: CASRKDRAVTEAFF. The CDR3 DNA is TGCGCCAGCCGAAAAGACAGGGCGGTCACTGAAGCTTTCTTT.

The chain carries TRBV2 and TRBJ1-2; TRBD1 aligns across 8 bases. This CDR3 is built from 14 residues. Per the germline V gene, CDR1 is SNHLY and CDR2 is FYNNEI. V lost 3 bases, J lost 4 bases, and 4 bases stayed unmatched. CDR3 sequence (DNA): TGTGCCAGCAGTGAGGGGACAGGCTTCTATGGCTACACCTTC. This sequence encodes CASSEGTGFYGYTF.

The rearrangement uses TRBV5-6 and TRBJ2-3, with D tentatively TRBD2 (5 bases). The V gene lost 4 bases and the J gene lost 0 bases, with 15 bases spanning the gap. This CDR3 comprises 16 residues. Per the germline V gene, CDR1 is SGHDT and CDR2 is YYEEEE. The DNA for the CDR3 is TGTGCCAGCAGCCCGGGATTCCAAGCTAGCACAGATACGCAGTATTTT. Its protein is CASSPGFQASTDTQYF.

V is TRBV6-1 and J is TRBJ2-2; perhaps TRBD2 as D (5 bases). The germline gives CDR1 MNHNS, CDR2 SASEGT. The V end lost 7 bases, the J end lost 0 bases, and 12 bases lay between the germline ends. The CDR3 extends over 15 amino acids. For the CDR3, the DNA is TGTGCCAGCAACCCGAGGGTAGCGAACACCGGGGAGCTGTTTTTT. Its translation is CASNPRVANTGELFF.

On this clone: The same CDR3 is also encoded by other DNA sequences in this sample. The chain employs TRBV27 and TRBJ1-2; the D gene is possibly TRBD1 (6 bases). V was clipped by 2 bases and J by 2 bases, with 6 bases between them. Germline loops: CDR1 MNHEY, CDR2 SMNVEV (reference sequence). The CDR3 runs 13 residues. DNA of the CDR3: TGTGCCAGCAGTTTAAGGGGGAACTATGGCTACACCTTC. This sequence encodes CASSLRGNYGYTF.

This clone was picked up one time. CDR3 region: CASSPLAGGLETQYF. CDR3 coding DNA: TGTGCCAGCTCACCTCTAGCGGGAGGGTTGGAGACCCAGTACTTC. The gene calls are TRBV18 and TRBJ2-5, with 12 bases matching TRBD2. J gave up 5 bases and V 3 bases, and 4 bases lay outside the gene matches. The CDR3 extends over 15 amino acids. The germline gives CDR1 KGHSH, CDR2 LQKENI. Together with reference TRBV18 and TRBJ2-5, the CDR3 gives the full variable domain: NAGVMQNPRHLVRRRGQEARLRCSPMKGHSHVYWYRQLPEEGLKFMVYLQKENIIDESGMPKERFSAEFPKEGPSILRIQQVVRGDSAAYFCASSPLAGGLETQYFGPGTRLLVL.